This T cell receptor (beta chain) was observed in a study of blood T cell repertoires in COVID-19 (dated by TCRdb to 2020 to 2021). About the full investigation: Samples from collaborators originated in the United States, Italy and Spain and spanned both the acute and convalescent phases of COVID-19. The material from the prospective study consisted of cDNA or gDNA derived from T cells, B-cell-depleted T cells, or PBMCs. Subjects who had been exposed to COVID-19, were actively infected with it, or had recovered from it provided the deeply sampled blood TCRbeta repertoires that made up the dataset. The repertoires were released in a freely available public database intended as a resource for research on the immune response to SARS-CoV-2. Samples came from the ongoing ImmuneRACE study (first 160 participants) plus 1,254 subjects from 6 global collaborators. Nearly every sample came with metadata listing a de-identified subject ID, COVID-19 status, age in years and sex. Where HLA class I and class II types were available, the types were taken from metadata supplied by the sample provider, not from assay-based typing. Here is what the overall study found, with its caveats: The amount of clinical and demographic metadata varied by source and participant and was provided uncurated.

As to this clone: Which antigen it targets is not known. Base qualities are not recorded, but no much larger clone differs from it by a single base.

TCRbeta CDR3 regions were amplified from genomic DNA using the immunoSEQ Assay, a bias-controlled multiplex PCR. The study's processing was this. The number of nucleated cells in each sample was estimated from the amplification of reference gene primers within the assay. To quantify the absolute abundance of each unique TCRbeta CDR3 rearrangement, sequence reads were collapsed and filtered. For each sample, productive Simpson clonality was calculated as the square root of Simpson's diversity index across productive rearrangements. Sourced from immuneACCESS, this table was stored by TCRdb with only in-frame sequences that have V and J called. A share of the clones is absent; for the studies checked, an unresolved V gene accounts for under half, and the remainder has no known explanation. The DNA gave D and trimming, while V, J and clone size come from that table. This sample is represented by approximately 670,000 clones; 85% to 90% of them were singletons. 0.2% to 0.3% of the sample goes to the ten largest clones.

The CDR3 runs 17 residues from the cysteine to the phenylalanine. Only CDR3 DNA is held: 51 bases, read in frame from base 1. Whole blood was collected in K2EDTA tubes by collaborating institutions according to the institutions' own protocols. For TCRbeta analysis, collaborator samples were shipped as frozen whole blood, as isolated PBMCs, or as DNA extracted from either sample type. Here the chain combines TRBV21-1 and TRBJ2-7; TRBD1 reflects the table's D call only, with no check against the DNA. TRBV21-1 is assigned pseudogene status. Sequencing was performed on peripheral blood. The receptor was derived from a woman between 18 and 30 years old with acute or convalescent COVID-19. The CDR3 reads as follows: CASTKDRIPPPGHEQYF. At the DNA level, the sequence is TGTGCCAGCACTAAGGACAGGATCCCCCCGCCGGGGCACGAGCAGTACTTC.